This T cell receptor (beta chain) was identified in a study of blood T cells in healthy people across ages. Study conclusions and caveats: Higher diversity and more naive CD4+ cells were features of long-lived donors, compared to aged donors.

With a J-beta primer mix and a sample-barcoded 5' primer, a second PCR ran 7 to 11 cycles. Sequencing of every sample gave 2.5 million or more CDR3-containing paired-end reads. TCRdb processed the 5' RACE reads anew with MiXCR; each CDR3 protein has one entry. The sample consists of 730,000 or so distinct CDR3 sequences, around 43% of them appearing once. The study drew donors from healthy Caucasian individuals in Russia aged roughly 6 to 90. Per-sample yields of isolated PBMCs were at least 7 million. This clonotype showed up many times. The antigen is unknown. Trimming took 4 bases from V and 7 from J; bases not matched to a gene: 9. Looked up from germline, CDR1 is MDHEN and CDR2 is SYDVKM. The CDR3 is 17 amino acids.

This receptor was identified in an elderly man in good health. The J gene is TRBJ2-1, the V gene TRBV28; 14 bases map to TRBD2. The source material was blood. The CDR3 protein is CASSSGHGTSGRNEQFF. CDR3 nucleotide sequence: TGTGCCAGCAGTTCGGGACACGGGACTAGCGGGAGAAATGAGCAGTTCTTC.